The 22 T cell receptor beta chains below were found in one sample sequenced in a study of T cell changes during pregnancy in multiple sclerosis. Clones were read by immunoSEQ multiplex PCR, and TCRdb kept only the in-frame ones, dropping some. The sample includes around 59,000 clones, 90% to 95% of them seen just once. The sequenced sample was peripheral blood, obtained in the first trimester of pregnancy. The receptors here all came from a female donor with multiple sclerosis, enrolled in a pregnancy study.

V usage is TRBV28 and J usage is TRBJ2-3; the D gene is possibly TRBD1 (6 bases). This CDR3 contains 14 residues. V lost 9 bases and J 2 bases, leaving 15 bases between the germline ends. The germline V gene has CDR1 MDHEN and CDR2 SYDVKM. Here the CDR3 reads CASNTPGATDTQYF. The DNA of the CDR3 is TGTGCCAGTAATACCCCAGGGGCCACAGATACGCAGTATTTT.

The CDR3 DNA sequence: TGTGCCAGCACCTATGCGGGGTATGGCTACACCTTC. Amino acids: CASTYAGYGYTF. The chain joins TRBV7-2 to TRBJ1-2; D not certain. Trimming took off 7 bases at V and 5 bases at J, with 11 bases between the two ends. This CDR3 spans 12 amino acids. Germline CDR1 SGHTA, CDR2 FQGNSA.

As DNA, the CDR3 is TGTGCCAGCAGCCTAAAGCGAGGGGGCCCTAATAATTCACCCCTCCACTTT. Encoded protein: CASSLKRGGPNNSPLHF. V is TRBV27 and J is TRBJ1-6; 7 nucleotides line up with TRBD1. Trimming cost V 6 bases and J 5 bases; bases outside gene matches: 13. Germline CDR1 MNHEY, CDR2 SMNVEV (reference sequence). The CDR3 contains 17 residues.

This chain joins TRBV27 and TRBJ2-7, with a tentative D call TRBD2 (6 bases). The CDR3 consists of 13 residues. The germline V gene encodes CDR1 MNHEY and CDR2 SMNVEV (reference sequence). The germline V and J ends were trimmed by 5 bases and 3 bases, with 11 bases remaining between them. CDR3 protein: CASSPGTYYEQYF. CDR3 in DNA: TGTGCCAGCAGTCCTGGGACTTACTACGAGCAGTACTTC.

CDR3 sequence (DNA): TGTGCCAGCAGCGGAAGCGGGGGGAACACCGGGGAGCTGTTTTTT. The encoded protein is CASSGSGGNTGELFF. The rearrangement uses TRBV9 and TRBJ2-2; 8 bases fit TRBD2. CDR3 length: 15 amino acids. In germline, CDR1 is SGDLS, CDR2 YYNGEE. Trimming removed 3 bases from V and 1 base from J; junction bases left unmatched: 2.

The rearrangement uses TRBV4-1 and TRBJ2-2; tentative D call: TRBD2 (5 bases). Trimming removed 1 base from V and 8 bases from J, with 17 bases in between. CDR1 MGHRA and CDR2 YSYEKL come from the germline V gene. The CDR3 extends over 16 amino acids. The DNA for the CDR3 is TGCGCCAGCAGCCAAGGAGGGATTAGGGTCGGAGGGGAGCTGTTTTTT. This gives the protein CASSQGGIRVGGELFF.

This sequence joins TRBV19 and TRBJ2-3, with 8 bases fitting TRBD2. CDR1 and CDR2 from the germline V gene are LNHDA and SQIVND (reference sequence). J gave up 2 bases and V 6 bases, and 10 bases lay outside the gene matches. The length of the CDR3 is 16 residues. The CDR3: CASRALRGAYTDTQYF. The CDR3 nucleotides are TGTGCCAGTAGGGCTTTGCGGGGGGCCTACACAGATACGCAGTATTTT.

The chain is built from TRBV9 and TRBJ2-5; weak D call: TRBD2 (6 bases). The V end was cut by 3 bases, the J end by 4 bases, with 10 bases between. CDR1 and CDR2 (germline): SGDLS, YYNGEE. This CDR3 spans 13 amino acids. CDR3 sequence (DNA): TGTGCCAGCAGCGAGTCCGGGGGAGAGACCCAGTACTTC. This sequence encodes CASSESGGETQYF.

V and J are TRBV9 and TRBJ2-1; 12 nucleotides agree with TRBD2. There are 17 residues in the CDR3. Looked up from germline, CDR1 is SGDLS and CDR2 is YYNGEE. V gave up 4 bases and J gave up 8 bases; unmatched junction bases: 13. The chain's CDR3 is CASSPRLAGAVEDEQFF. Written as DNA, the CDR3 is TGTGCCAGCAGCCCGAGACTAGCGGGGGCGGTTGAGGATGAGCAGTTCTTC.

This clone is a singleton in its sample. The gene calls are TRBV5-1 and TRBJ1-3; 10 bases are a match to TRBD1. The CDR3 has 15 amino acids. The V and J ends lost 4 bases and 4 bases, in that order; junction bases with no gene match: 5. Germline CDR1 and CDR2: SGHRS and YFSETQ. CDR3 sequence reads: CASSTDRGRGNTIYF. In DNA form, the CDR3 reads TGCGCCAGCAGCACTGACAGGGGGCGAGGAAACACCATATATTTT.

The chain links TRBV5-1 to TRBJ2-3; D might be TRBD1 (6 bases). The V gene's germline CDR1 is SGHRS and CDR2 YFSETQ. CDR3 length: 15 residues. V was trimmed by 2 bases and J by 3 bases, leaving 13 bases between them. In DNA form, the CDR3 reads TGCGCCAGCAGCTTAGTACCCGGACAGACAGATACGCAGTATTTT. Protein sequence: CASSLVPGQTDTQYF.

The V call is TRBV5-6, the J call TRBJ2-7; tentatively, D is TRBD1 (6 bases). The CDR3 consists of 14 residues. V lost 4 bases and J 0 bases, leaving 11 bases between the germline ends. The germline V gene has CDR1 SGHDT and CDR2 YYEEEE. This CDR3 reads CASSPTGSSYEQYF. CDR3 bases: TGTGCCAGCAGCCCGACAGGTAGCTCCTACGAGCAGTACTTC. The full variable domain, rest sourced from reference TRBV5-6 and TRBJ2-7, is DAGVTQSPTHLIKTRGQQVTLRCSPKSGHDTVSWYQQALGQGPQFIFQYYEEEERQRGNFPDRFSGHQFPNYSSELNVNALLLGDSALYLCASSPTGSSYEQYFGPGTRLTVT.

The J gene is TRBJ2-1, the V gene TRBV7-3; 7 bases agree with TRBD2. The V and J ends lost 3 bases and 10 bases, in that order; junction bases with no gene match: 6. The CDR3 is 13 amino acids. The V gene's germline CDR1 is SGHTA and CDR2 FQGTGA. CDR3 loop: CASSFWGGEEQFF. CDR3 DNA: TGTGCCAGCAGCTTTTGGGGGGGAGAGGAGCAGTTCTTC. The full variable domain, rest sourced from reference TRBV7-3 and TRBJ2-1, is GAGVSQTPSNKVTEKGKYVELRCDPISGHTALYWYRQSLGQGPEFLIYFQGTGAADDSGLPNDRFFAVRPEGSVSTLKIQRTERGDSAVYLCASSFWGGEEQFFGPGTRLTVL.

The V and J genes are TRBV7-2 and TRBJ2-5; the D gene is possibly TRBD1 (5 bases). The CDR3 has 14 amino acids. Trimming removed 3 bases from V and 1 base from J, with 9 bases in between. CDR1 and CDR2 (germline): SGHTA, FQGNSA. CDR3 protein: CASSFGHPQETQYF. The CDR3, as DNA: TGTGCCAGCAGCTTCGGACACCCCCAAGAGACCCAGTACTTC. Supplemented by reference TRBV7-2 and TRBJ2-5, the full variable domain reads GAGVSQSPSNKVTEKGKDVELRCDPISGHTALYWYRQSLGQGLEFLIYFQGNSAPDKSGLPSDRFSAERTGGSVSTLTIQRTQQEDSAVYLCASSFGHPQETQYFGPGTRLLVL.

CDR3 coding DNA: TGTGCCAGCAGCTCTCTCAGGCAGGGATCGATGAACACTGAAGCTTTCTTT. Protein product: CASSSLRQGSMNTEAFF. The genes are TRBV7-2 and TRBJ1-1; a weak D match, TRBD1 (5 bases). V was cut by 4 bases and J by 0 bases, with 18 bases left in between. The V gene's germline CDR1 is SGHTA and CDR2 FQGNSA. This CDR3 comprises 17 residues. Filled out from reference TRBV7-2 and TRBJ1-1, the complete variable domain reads GAGVSQSPSNKVTEKGKDVELRCDPISGHTALYWYRQSLGQGLEFLIYFQGNSAPDKSGLPSDRFSAERTGGSVSTLTIQRTQQEDSAVYLCASSSLRQGSMNTEAFFGQGTRLTVV.

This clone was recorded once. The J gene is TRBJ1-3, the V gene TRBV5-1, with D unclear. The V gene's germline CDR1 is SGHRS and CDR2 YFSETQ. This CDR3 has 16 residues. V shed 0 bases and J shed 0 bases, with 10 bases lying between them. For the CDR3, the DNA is TGCGCCAGCAGCTTGGCTAACGCGCTCTCTGGAAACACCATATATTTT. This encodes CASSLANALSGNTIYF.

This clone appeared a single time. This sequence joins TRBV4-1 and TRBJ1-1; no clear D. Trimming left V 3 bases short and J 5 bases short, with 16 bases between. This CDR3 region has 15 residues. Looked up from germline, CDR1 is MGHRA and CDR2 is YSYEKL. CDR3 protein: CASSHGEGGRTEAFF. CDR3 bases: TGCGCCAGCAGCCATGGGGAGGGAGGGAGGACTGAAGCTTTCTTT.

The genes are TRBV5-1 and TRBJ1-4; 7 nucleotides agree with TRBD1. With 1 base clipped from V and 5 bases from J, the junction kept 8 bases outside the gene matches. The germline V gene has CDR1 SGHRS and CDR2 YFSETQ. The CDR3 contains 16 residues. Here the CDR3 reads CASSLNLGGMNEKLFF. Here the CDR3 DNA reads TGCGCCAGCAGCTTGAATTTAGGGGGCATGAATGAAAAACTGTTTTTT.

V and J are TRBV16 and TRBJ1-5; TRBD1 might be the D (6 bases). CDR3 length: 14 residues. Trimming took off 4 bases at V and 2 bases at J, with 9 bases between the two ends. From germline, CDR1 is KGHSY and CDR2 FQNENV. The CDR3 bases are TGTGCCAGCAGCCCGAGACAGGGCAATCAGCCCCAGCATTTT. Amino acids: CASSPRQGNQPQHF.

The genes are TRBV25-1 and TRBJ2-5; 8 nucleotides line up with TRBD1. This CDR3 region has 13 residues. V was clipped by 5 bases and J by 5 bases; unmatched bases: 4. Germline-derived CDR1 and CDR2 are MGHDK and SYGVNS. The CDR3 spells CASSKTGGETQYF. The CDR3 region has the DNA TGTGCCAGCAGTAAAACAGGGGGGGAGACCCAGTACTTC. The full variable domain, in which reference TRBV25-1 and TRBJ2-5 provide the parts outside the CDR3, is EADIYQTPRYLVIGTGKKITLECSQTMGHDKMYWYQQDPGMELHLIHYSYGVNSTEKGDLSSESTVSRIRTEHFPLTLESARPSHTSQYLCASSKTGGETQYFGPGTRLLVL.

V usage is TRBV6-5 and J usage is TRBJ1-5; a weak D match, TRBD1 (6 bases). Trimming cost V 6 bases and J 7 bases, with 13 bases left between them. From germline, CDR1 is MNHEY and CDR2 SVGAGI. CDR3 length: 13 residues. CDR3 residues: CASSNRVEQPQHF. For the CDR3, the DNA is TGTGCCAGCAGCAACAGGGTTGAACAGCCCCAGCATTTT.

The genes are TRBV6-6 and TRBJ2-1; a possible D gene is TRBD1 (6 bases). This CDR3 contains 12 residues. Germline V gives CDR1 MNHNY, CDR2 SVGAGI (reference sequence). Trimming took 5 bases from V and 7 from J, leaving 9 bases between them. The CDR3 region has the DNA TGTGCCAGCAGTGGACAGAAGAATGAGCAGTTCTTC. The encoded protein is CASSGQKNEQFF.